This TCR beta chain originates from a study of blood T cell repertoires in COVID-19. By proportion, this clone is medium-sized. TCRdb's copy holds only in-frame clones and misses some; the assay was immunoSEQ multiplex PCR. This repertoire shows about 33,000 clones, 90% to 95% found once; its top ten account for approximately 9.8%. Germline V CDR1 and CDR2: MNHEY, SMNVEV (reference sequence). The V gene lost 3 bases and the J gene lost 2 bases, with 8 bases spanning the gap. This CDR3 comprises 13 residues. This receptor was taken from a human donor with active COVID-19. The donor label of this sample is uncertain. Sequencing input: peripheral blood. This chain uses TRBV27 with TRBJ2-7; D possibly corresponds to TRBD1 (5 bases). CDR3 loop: CASSFDSPYEQYF. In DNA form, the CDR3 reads TGTGCCAGCAGTTTTGACAGTCCCTACGAGCAGTACTTC.